This note documents a single TCR beta chain sequence. Its antigen remains unidentified. This entry comes from a study of T cell repertoires in cytomegalovirus infection. Turning to the study itself: Both CMV infection and a matching HLA type were indicated by public TCR beta signatures. Whole-study results and caveats: The cumulative frequency of public TCR beta families identified carriers of CMV plus the relevant HLA. CMV-specific TCR beta clonotypes restricted by HLA-C were the ones dominating the ex vivo response.

Using its own MiXCR run on the reads, TCRdb lists one record per CDR3 protein. Among about 85,000 distinct CDR3 sequences listed, about half were seen once. The length of the CDR3 is 17 residues. The germline CDR1 and CDR2 sequences are SGHKS and YYEKEE (reference sequence). V was clipped by 0 bases and J by 6 bases, with 21 bases between them. J is TRBJ1-1 and V is TRBV5-5; D gene unclear. The TCR comes from a human donor in good health (CMV status not recorded). Some clones in this sample may be carry-over from other donors' samples. Sequencing used CD8+ T cells from cultured PBMCs, obtained from culture after CMV antigen stimulation. CDR3 loop: CASSLEEFVAGSPEAFF. The DNA for the CDR3 is TGTGCCAGCAGCTTGGAGGAATTTGTGGCAGGAAGCCCTGAAGCTTTCTTT.